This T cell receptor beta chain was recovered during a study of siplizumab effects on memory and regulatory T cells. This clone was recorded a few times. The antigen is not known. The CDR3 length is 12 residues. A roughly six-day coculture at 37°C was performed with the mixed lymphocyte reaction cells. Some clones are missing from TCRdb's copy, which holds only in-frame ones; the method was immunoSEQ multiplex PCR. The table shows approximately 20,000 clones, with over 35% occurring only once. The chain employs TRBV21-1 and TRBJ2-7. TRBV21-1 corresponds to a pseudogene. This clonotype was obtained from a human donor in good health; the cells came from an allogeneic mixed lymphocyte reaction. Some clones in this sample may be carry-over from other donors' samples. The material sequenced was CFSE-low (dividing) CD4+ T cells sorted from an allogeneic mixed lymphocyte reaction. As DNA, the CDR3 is TGTGCCAGCAGCAAAGTTGGGTACGAGCAGTACTTC. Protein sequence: CASSKVGYEQYF.